The present T cell receptor (beta chain) was sequenced within a study of T-cell reconstitution after alpha-beta-depleted transplantation in children. Germline trimming cut 6 bases from V and 3 bases from J; bases unmatched to any gene: 12. The CDR3 contains 16 residues. Germline V gene lookup returns CDR1 SNHLY and CDR2 FYNNEI. Preparing the TCRbeta library involved the use of unique molecular identifiers. TCRdb processed the PCR reads anew with MiXCR; each CDR3 protein has one entry. The data contain fewer than 700,000 distinct CDR3 sequences, 10% to 15% of them singletons. Broader study findings: Expanded graft clones, several hundred of them, were reportedly the source of alpha-beta T cells about two months after transplant.

Comments on this clonotype: Its antigen is currently unknown.

This rearrangement joins TRBV2 to TRBJ2-3; the match to TRBD2 covers 7 bases. The sequence came from a male patient under 18 who had a stem cell transplant for acute myeloid leukemia, so the T cells may come from the graft donor. Material: PBMCs, mostly from graft donor cells, obtained 360 days after TCRalphabeta/CD19-depleted stem cell transplant. As DNA, the CDR3 is TGTGCCAGCAGGGCCGACCGACTAGCTCGTACAGATACGCAGTATTTT. Translation gives CASRADRLARTDTQYF.